This T cell receptor (beta chain) is drawn from a study of patients and donors after allogeneic stem cell transplantation. This clonotype was detected many times. TCRdb redid the calling of the RT-PCR reads with MiXCR, one entry per CDR3 protein. The data show over 150,000 distinct CDR3 sequences, around two fifths seen once. V was trimmed by 2 bases and J by 2 bases, leaving 3 bases between them. This CDR3 spans 13 amino acids. CDR1 and CDR2 (germline): SEHNR, FQNEAQ (reference sequence). The chain is built from TRBV7-9 and TRBJ2-2; D is undetermined. The sequenced sample was blood, either unsorted or a sorted T cell fraction (not recorded which). The receptor's source is a human donor who was either an allogeneic HSCT recipient or a stem cell or donor lymphocyte infusion donor (not recorded which). It is not recorded whose cells these are; they may come from a transplant donor. Here the CDR3 DNA reads TGTGCCAGCAGCTTACTCAACACCGGGGAGCTGTTTTTT. This gives the protein CASSLLNTGELFF.